This T cell receptor beta chain was sequenced in a study of blood T cells in healthy people across ages. Using a J-beta primer mix together with a sample-barcoded 5' primer, a second PCR was run for about 6 to 11 cycles. The template-switch adaptor was a 5' adaptor with 12 random nucleotides. It tagged each cDNA molecule. TCRdb re-called the 5' RACE reads with MiXCR, one entry per CDR3 protein. The sample records hundreds of thousands of distinct CDR3 sequences, more than 25% being singletons. The individuals who served as donors were healthy Caucasians living in Russia, aged roughly 6 to 95. Donors gave 9 to 10 milliliters of peripheral blood apiece. The CDR3 loop spans 15 amino acids. V shed 5 bases and J shed 7 bases, with 21 bases lying between them. Germline CDR1 and CDR2: SGHTA and FQGNSA. A remark on this clonotype: A much larger clone lies one base from this, so it may be a read error.

This rearrangement joins TRBV7-2 to TRBJ2-7; TRBD1 or TRBD2 may be the D gene (6 bases each). The TCR sequence derives from a woman aged 80 or over in good health. Sequenced material: blood. CDR3 nucleotides: TGTGCCAGCAGCCCTCGCTCGGGGGCCTACAATGAGCAGTACTTC. It is translated as CASSPRSGAYNEQYF.